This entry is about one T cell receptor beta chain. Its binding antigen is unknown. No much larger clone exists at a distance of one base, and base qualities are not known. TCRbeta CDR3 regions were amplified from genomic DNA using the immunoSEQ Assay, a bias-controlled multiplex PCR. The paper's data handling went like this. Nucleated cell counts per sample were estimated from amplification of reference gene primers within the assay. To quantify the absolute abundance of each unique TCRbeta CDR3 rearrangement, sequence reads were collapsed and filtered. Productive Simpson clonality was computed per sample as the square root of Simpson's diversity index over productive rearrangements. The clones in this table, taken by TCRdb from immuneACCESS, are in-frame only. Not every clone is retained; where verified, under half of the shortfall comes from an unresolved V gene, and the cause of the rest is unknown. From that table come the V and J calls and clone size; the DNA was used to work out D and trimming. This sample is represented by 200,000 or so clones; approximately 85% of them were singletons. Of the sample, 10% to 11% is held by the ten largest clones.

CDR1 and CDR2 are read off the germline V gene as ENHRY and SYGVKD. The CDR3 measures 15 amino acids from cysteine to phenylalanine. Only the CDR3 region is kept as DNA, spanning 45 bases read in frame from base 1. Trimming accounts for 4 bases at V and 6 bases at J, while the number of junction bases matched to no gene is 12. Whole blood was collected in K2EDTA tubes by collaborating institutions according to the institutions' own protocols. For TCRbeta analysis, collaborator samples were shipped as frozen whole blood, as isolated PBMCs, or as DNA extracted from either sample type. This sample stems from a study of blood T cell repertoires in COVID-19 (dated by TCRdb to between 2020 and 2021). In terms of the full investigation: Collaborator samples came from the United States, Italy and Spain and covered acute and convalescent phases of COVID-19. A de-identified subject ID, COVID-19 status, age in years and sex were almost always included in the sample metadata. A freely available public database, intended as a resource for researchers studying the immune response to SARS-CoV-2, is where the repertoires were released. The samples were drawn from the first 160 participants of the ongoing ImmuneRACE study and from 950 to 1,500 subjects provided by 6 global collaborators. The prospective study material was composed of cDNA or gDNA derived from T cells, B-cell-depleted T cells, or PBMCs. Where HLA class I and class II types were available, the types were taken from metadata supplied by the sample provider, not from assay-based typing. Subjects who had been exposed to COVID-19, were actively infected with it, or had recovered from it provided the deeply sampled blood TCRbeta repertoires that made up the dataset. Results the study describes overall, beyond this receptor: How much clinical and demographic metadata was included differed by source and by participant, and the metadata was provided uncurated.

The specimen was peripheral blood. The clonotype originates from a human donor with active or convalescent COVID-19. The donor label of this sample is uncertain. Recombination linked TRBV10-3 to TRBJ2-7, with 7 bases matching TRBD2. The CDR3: CAISGGTKILGEQYF. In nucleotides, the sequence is TGTGCCATCAGTGGTGGGACTAAAATCCTTGGCGAGCAGTACTTC.